These T cell receptor beta chains were read from a single sample in a study of T cell repertoires in aging, cancer and after chemotherapy. TCRdb reprocessed the multiplex PCR reads via MiXCR and lists one record per CDR3 protein. The repertoire holds over 600 distinct CDR3 sequences, with around 24% as singletons. The sample consisted of blood. The receptors originated from a human donor with a solid tumor. Both conserved end residues are trimmed from each CDR3. Only some rows state a clone size, as once, few, many or a class for expanded clones.

J gene: TRBJ2-5
clone size: few
V gene: TRBV4-3
CDR3 protein: ASSPRQGLPEETQY

J gene: TRBJ1-2
clone size: few
V gene: TRBV7-2
CDR3 protein: ASSLGPTPSSQGGYT

J gene: TRBJ2-7
clone size: NA
V gene: TRBV7-9
CDR3 protein: ASRFDGGVHAYEQY

J gene: TRBJ1-1
clone size: few
V gene: TRBV12-3/TRBV12-4
CDR3 protein: ASSPQGQNTEAF

J gene: TRBJ1-3
clone size: NA
V gene: TRBV28
CDR3 protein: ASRTPGQGAAGNTIY

J gene: TRBJ2-7
clone size: medium-sized
V gene: TRBV5-4
CDR3 protein: ASSLGGPQVEQY

J gene: TRBJ2-6
clone size: medium-sized
V gene: TRBV4-1
CDR3 protein: ASSQDLGGANVLT

J gene: TRBJ1-1
clone size: large
V gene: TRBV30
CDR3 protein: AWSVFAGVTEAF

J gene: TRBJ2-1
clone size: few
V gene: TRBV6-2/TRBV6-3
CDR3 protein: ASSYPTGAVNNEQF

J gene: TRBJ1-2
clone size: large
V gene: TRBV30
CDR3 protein: AWSRDRNVGYT

J gene: TRBJ2-5
clone size: few
V gene: TRBV20-1
CDR3 protein: SAPSSGSGQETQY